The 29 T cell receptor beta chains below were found in one sample sequenced in a study of cytomegalovirus exposure and HLA in healthy donors. PCR used 60 Vbeta primers and 13 Jbeta primers. The data were produced by immunoSEQ multiplex PCR, yet TCRdb's version contains in-frame clones alone and is incomplete. Of fewer than 200,000 clones listed, 72% are singletons. The sample consisted of PBMCs. These receptors were collected from a human donor in good health.

The V gene is TRBV7-8, the J gene TRBJ1-1; perhaps TRBD1 as D (6 bases). The germline V and J ends were trimmed by 5 bases and 7 bases, with 17 bases remaining between them. The CDR3 is 14 residues long. Per germline, CDR1 SGHVS and CDR2 FQNEAQ. CDR3 residues: CASSLRRGTGEAFF. The CDR3 DNA is TGTGCCAGCAGCCTACGAAGGGGGACGGGTGAAGCTTTCTTT.

The chain uses TRBV15 and TRBJ1-2, with D maybe TRBD1 (6 bases). CDR3 size: 16 residues. The V gene's germline CDR1 is LNHNV and CDR2 YYDKDF (reference sequence). The V and J ends lost 0 bases and 2 bases respectively, with 13 bases between them. The CDR3 DNA follows: TGTGCCACCAGCAGAGATAACAGGGCGACCAACTATGGCTACACCTTC. It translates to CATSRDNRATNYGYTF.

In this sample, this clone turned up a few times. The V gene is TRBV27, the J gene TRBJ2-7; D is undetermined. CDR3 length equals 13 residues. The V gene lost 6 bases and the J gene lost 2 bases, with 11 bases spanning the gap. Germline CDR1 reads MNHEY; CDR2 reads SMNVEV (reference sequence). The CDR3 here is CASSLGSAYEQYF. CDR3 coding DNA: TGTGCCAGCAGCCTCGGGTCCGCCTACGAGCAGTACTTC.

CDR3 sequence (DNA): TGTGCCAGCAGCACACTAGCGGGGACCGTCAATGAGCAGTTCTTC. Translated: CASSTLAGTVNEQFF. The V call is TRBV5-6, the J call TRBJ2-1; 10 bases fit TRBD2. The CDR3 runs 15 residues. V shed 4 bases, J shed 6 bases, and the junction held 7 bases outside the gene matches. Per the germline V gene, CDR1 is SGHDT and CDR2 is YYEEEE.

This clone was recorded a few times. This sequence joins TRBV29-1 and TRBJ1-2; D uncertain. The CDR3 spans 11 residues. V shed 7 bases and J shed 4 bases, with 10 bases lying between them. Germline V lookup: CDR1 SQVTM, CDR2 ANQGSEA. The CDR3 is CSAVDFYGYTF. CDR3 sequence (DNA): TGCAGCGCAGTAGACTTCTATGGCTACACCTTC.

The rearrangement links TRBV5-6 to TRBJ2-5; D remains unclear. Between the trimmed V and J ends, which lost 2 bases and 2 bases, there was a span of 7 bases. Germline lookup yields CDR1 SGHDT and CDR2 YYEEEE. The CDR3 covers 13 residues. This CDR3 is CASSLDTQETQYF. CDR3 DNA: TGTGCCAGCAGCTTAGACACGCAAGAGACCCAGTACTTC.

The chain couples TRBV7-9 to TRBJ1-1; no reliable D call. V dropped 7 bases and J dropped 6 bases, with 15 bases sitting between them. The V gene's germline CDR1 is SEHNR and CDR2 FQNEAQ (reference sequence). The CDR3 runs to 13 residues. Here the CDR3 reads CASTHPTVPEAFF. The CDR3 DNA follows: TGTGCCAGCACCCATCCCACTGTTCCTGAAGCTTTCTTT.

The chain joins TRBV30 to TRBJ2-7, with a possible D match to TRBD1 (6 bases). The germline V gene has CDR1 GTSNPN and CDR2 SVGIG (reference sequence). This CDR3 region has 14 residues. V dropped 5 bases and J dropped 5 bases, with 19 bases sitting between them. The CDR3 protein is CAWEKTGIRNEQYF. The CDR3, as DNA: TGTGCCTGGGAAAAAACAGGGATTCGCAACGAGCAGTACTTC.

A few counts support this clone. The chain has TRBV4-1 and TRBJ1-5; D is ambiguous. The CDR3 is 14 amino acids. Germline values: CDR1 MGHRA, CDR2 YSYEKL. Trimming took off 4 bases at V and 0 bases at J, with 7 bases between the two ends. The CDR3, as DNA: TGCGCCAGCAGCCTACAGAGTAGCAATCAGCCCCAGCATTTT. Encoded protein: CASSLQSSNQPQHF.

The DNA for the CDR3 is TGCGCCAGCAGCCCCGATGGGGGAACAGGGAAACAGACCCAGTACTTC. Amino acid sequence: CASSPDGGTGKQTQYF. This chain links TRBV5-1 with TRBJ2-5; a possible D gene is TRBD1 (6 bases). This CDR3 contains 16 residues. Trimming left V 4 bases short and J 6 bases short, with 22 bases between. Germline V gene lookup returns CDR1 SGHRS and CDR2 YFSETQ.

The CDR3 DNA is TGTGCCAGCTCTCCTCGGGACAGGGTAACAGATACGCAGTATTTT. Amino acid sequence: CASSPRDRVTDTQYF. The chain uses TRBV18 and TRBJ2-3; 9 nucleotides match TRBD1. This CDR3 spans 15 amino acids. Trimming at V came to 6 bases and at J to 3 bases, leaving 7 bases not matched to a gene. Germline values: CDR1 KGHSH, CDR2 LQKENI.

The CDR3 nucleotides read TGCGCCAGCAGCCAAGGACAGGGGATCAATACGCAGTATTTT. The encoded protein is CASSQGQGINTQYF. The rearrangement uses TRBV4-3 and TRBJ2-3; TRBD1 aligns across 8 bases. Trimming at V came to 1 base and at J to 7 bases, leaving 4 bases not matched to a gene. This CDR3 is built from 14 residues. The V gene's germline CDR1 is LGHNA and CDR2 YSLEER.

This chain joins TRBV25-1 and TRBJ2-3, with D perhaps TRBD1 (5 bases). Germline V gene lookup returns CDR1 MGHDK and CDR2 SYGVNS. The CDR3 sequence is 17 residues long. With 6 bases removed from V and 0 bases from J, the gap between germline ends came to 19 bases. CDR3 amino acids: CASSLGPGKRSTDTQYF. For the CDR3, the DNA is TGTGCCAGCAGCCTAGGCCCAGGGAAAAGGAGCACAGATACGCAGTATTTT.

This sequence joins TRBV2 and TRBJ2-1; 8 positions agree with TRBD1. This CDR3 contains 17 residues. V was clipped by 6 bases and J by 8 bases; unmatched bases: 18. CDR1 is SNHLY and CDR2 is FYNNEI in the germline V gene. The CDR3 region has the DNA TGTGCCAGCAGCCACGATCAGGGGGCCGCGGTTGGCGATGAGCAGTTCTTC. Its protein is CASSHDQGAAVGDEQFF. Full variable domain (rest looked up from reference TRBV2 and TRBJ2-1): EPEVTQTPSHQVTQMGQEVILRCVPISNHLYFYWYRQILGQKVEFLVSFYNNEISEKSEIFDDQFSVERPDGSNFTLKIRSTKLEDSAMYFCASSHDQGAAVGDEQFFGPGTRLTVL.

J is TRBJ1-2 and V is TRBV19; 8 bases line up with TRBD1. This CDR3 is built from 12 residues. V shed 10 bases and J 8 bases; nucleotides not matched to a gene: 9. Germline lookup yields CDR1 LNHDA and CDR2 SQIVND (reference sequence). The CDR3 here is CATTGQGWGYTF. In DNA form, the CDR3 reads TGTGCCACCACCGGACAGGGCTGGGGCTACACCTTC.

V is TRBV2 and J is TRBJ2-2; the D gene is possibly TRBD2 (5 bases). V lost 7 bases, J lost 5 bases, and 17 bases lay in between. This CDR3 comprises 15 residues. Per the germline V gene, CDR1 is SNHLY and CDR2 is FYNNEI. For the CDR3, the DNA is TGTGCCAGCACGGAAGCGGCCCAAGAAACCGGGGAGCTGTTTTTT. Translation: CASTEAAQETGELFF.

The chain links TRBV7-8 to TRBJ1-1, with 8 bases that match TRBD1. The CDR3 contains 16 residues. The V and J ends lost 5 bases and 8 bases, in that order; junction bases with no gene match: 16. Germline CDR1 and CDR2: SGHVS and FQNEAQ. Here the CDR3 DNA reads TGTGCCAGCAGCGTAGTCAGGGGGCGCACAGGGAAAGAAGCTTTCTTT. Residues: CASSVVRGRTGKEAFF.

The genes are TRBV19 and TRBJ1-2; TRBD1 matches at 8 bases. The junction had 5 bases not matched to a gene; V was cut back by 1 base and J by 4 bases. The CDR3 is 15 residues long. Germline CDR1 and CDR2: LNHDA and SQIVND (reference sequence). Here the CDR3 reads CASSIAYRGTYGYTF. The CDR3 bases are TGTGCCAGTAGTATAGCCTACAGGGGGACCTATGGCTACACCTTC.

This clone was detected once. This rearrangement joins TRBV2 to TRBJ1-1, with 7 bases fitting TRBD1. Trimming took 2 bases from V and 7 from J; bases not matched to a gene: 7. Germline assignment: CDR1 SNHLY and CDR2 FYNNEI. This CDR3 spans 14 amino acids. The CDR3 bases are TGTGCCAGCAGTGAAAGTAGCGGGACAGATGAAGCTTTCTTT. Amino acids: CASSESSGTDEAFF.

This clone was counted only a few times. The CDR3 region is CAWSILNQPQHF. The CDR3 DNA sequence: TGTGCCTGGAGTATCCTCAATCAGCCCCAGCATTTT. The V gene is TRBV30, the J gene TRBJ1-5; D unclear. CDR1 and CDR2 from the germline V gene are GTSNPN and SVGIG (reference sequence). The CDR3 consists of 12 residues. Trimming left V 2 bases short and J 3 bases short, with 5 bases between.

The rearrangement links TRBV6-5 to TRBJ2-7; 8 bases line up with TRBD1. Trimming cost V 6 bases and J 0 bases; bases outside gene matches: 4. From germline, CDR1 is MNHEY and CDR2 SVGAGI. The CDR3 contains 14 residues. The CDR3 region is CASRRTGSSYEQYF. The CDR3 DNA is TGTGCCAGCAGACGGACAGGGAGCTCCTACGAGCAGTACTTC.

The chain recombines TRBV5-4 with TRBJ2-3; TRBD2 agrees at 8 bases. Germline loops: CDR1 SGHNT, CDR2 YYREEE (reference sequence). V was pared by 0 bases and J by 7 bases, with 7 bases of the junction left unmatched. The CDR3 contains 15 residues. The CDR3 DNA follows: TGTGCCAGCAGCTTGGTTGCGGGGGGACCCTATACGCAGTATTTT. It is translated as CASSLVAGGPYTQYF.

This chain uses TRBV5-6 with TRBJ2-7, with a tentative D call TRBD1 (5 bases). Trimming shortened V by 0 bases and J by 4 bases, and 17 bases separated the two germline ends. Per the germline V gene, CDR1 is SGHDT and CDR2 is YYEEEE. CDR3 length: 16 residues. The CDR3, as DNA: TGTGCCAGCAGCTTGGGGGCCGTCATAAGGGGATACGAGCAGTACTTC. Protein sequence: CASSLGAVIRGYEQYF.

The chain employs TRBV7-6 and TRBJ2-3, with D possibly TRBD2 on 7 matching bases. The CDR3 sequence is 16 residues long. Trimming cost V 0 bases and J 4 bases, with 14 bases left between them. Germline V lookup: CDR1 SGHVS, CDR2 FNYEAQ. CDR3: CASSLANGGRPDTQYF. CDR3 nucleotides: TGTGCCAGCAGCTTAGCGAACGGGGGGCGCCCAGATACGCAGTATTTT.

This clone was seen a few times. The chain carries TRBV30 and TRBJ2-3, with TRBD2 identical over 13 bases. CDR1 GTSNPN and CDR2 SVGIG come from the germline V gene (reference sequence). Trimming at V came to 3 bases and at J to 6 bases, leaving 6 bases not matched to a gene. The CDR3 extends over 15 amino acids. CDR3 sequence (DNA): TGTGCCTGGAGGCCGACTAGCGGGGGGAGGGATACGCAGTATTTT. It translates to CAWRPTSGGRDTQYF.

The V and J genes are TRBV7-9 and TRBJ2-7; D possibly corresponds to TRBD1 (6 bases). CDR3 length: 13 amino acids. V lost 5 bases and J 3 bases, leaving 11 bases between the germline ends. The germline CDR1 and CDR2 sequences are SEHNR and FQNEAQ (reference sequence). CDR3 sequence (DNA): TGTGCCAGCAGCGAACAGGGTTTCTACGAGCAGTACTTC. Residues: CASSEQGFYEQYF.

The J gene is TRBJ1-1, the V gene TRBV6-5, with 7 bases aligning to TRBD1. In germline, CDR1 is MNHEY, CDR2 SVGAGI. V trimming: 1 base; J trimming: 2 bases; junction bases outside the gene matches: 4. The CDR3 is 15 residues long. CDR3 amino acids: CASSYWGQINTEAFF. As DNA, the CDR3 is TGTGCCAGCAGTTACTGGGGACAGATCAACACTGAAGCTTTCTTT.

J is TRBJ2-3 and V is TRBV7-9; D not certain. Between the trimmed V and J ends, which lost 5 bases and 0 bases, there was a span of 12 bases. Germline CDR1 and CDR2: SEHNR and FQNEAQ (reference sequence). The CDR3 has 15 amino acids. The CDR3 is CASSDTTTSTDTQYF. In nucleotides, the CDR3 is TGTGCCAGCAGCGATACTACTACCAGCACAGATACGCAGTATTTT.

The rearrangement links TRBV1 to TRBJ1-5. TRBV1 is classified as a pseudogene. This CDR3 spans 9 amino acids. For the CDR3, the DNA is TGCACCAGCAGCCCTACCCAGCATTTT. This sequence encodes CTSSPTQHF.